The next 13 T cell receptor beta chains were all read from a single sample in a study of T-cell reconstitution after alpha-beta-depleted transplantation in children. Unique molecular identifiers were used to barcode this TCRbeta library. TCRdb re-analysed the PCR reads in MiXCR, keeping a single row per CDR3 protein. The sample carries hundreds of thousands of distinct CDR3 sequences, around 13% recorded once. Here the sequenced sample was PBMCs, taken before TCRalphabeta/CD19-depleted stem cell transplant. All receptors derive from a girl aged 2 to 10 with congenital amegakaryocytic thrombocytopenia, due to receive a stem cell transplant.

This clonotype was counted many times. The chain joins TRBV12-3 or TRBV12-4 to TRBJ2-1, with 7 positions matching TRBD2. This CDR3 spans 13 amino acids. After removal of 7 bases from V and 8 bases from J, the junction contained 8 bases not matched to a gene. The CDR3 bases are TGTGCCAGCATCCTGGGGGGGGACGATGAGCAGTTCTTC. Encoded protein: CASILGGDDEQFF.

Only a few counts were recorded for this clonotype. The chain combines TRBV24-1 with TRBJ1-1; 7 bases are a match to TRBD1. V trimming: 6 bases; J trimming: 4 bases; junction bases outside the gene matches: 1. From germline, CDR1 is KGHDR and CDR2 SFDVKD. This CDR3 spans 12 amino acids. The CDR3 protein is CATSQGGTEAFF. As DNA, the CDR3 is TGTGCCACCAGTCAGGGGGGCACTGAAGCTTTCTTT.

This clonotype was counted ten times or more. This sequence joins TRBV6-1 and TRBJ2-1; D possibly corresponds to TRBD2 (6 bases). The V gene's germline CDR1 is MNHNS and CDR2 SASEGT. There are 14 residues in the CDR3. V was pared by 0 bases and J by 14 bases, with 17 bases between. The CDR3 region has the DNA TGTGCCAGCAGTGAAGCGCCGGTCCCGACTAGGAAGTTCTTC. Translated: CASSEAPVPTRKFF.

There are a few counts of this clonotype. This sequence joins TRBV15 and TRBJ1-4; D remains ambiguous. The V and J ends lost 0 bases and 7 bases respectively, with 12 bases between them. Germline lookup yields CDR1 LNHNV and CDR2 YYDKDF (reference sequence). The CDR3 has 15 amino acids. The CDR3 nucleotides read TGTGCCACCAGCAGAGATCTCGGAAGAGGTGAAAAACTGTTTTTT. Protein product: CATSRDLGRGEKLFF.

This clonotype was seen more than once but under ten times. This rearrangement joins TRBV7-6 to TRBJ1-4, with D hard to call. Germline V gives CDR1 SGHVS, CDR2 FNYEAQ. The CDR3 is 16 amino acids. Trimming stripped 1 base from V and 0 bases from J, with 9 bases between. CDR3 in amino acids: CASSLGDPATNEKLFF. CDR3 bases: TGTGCCAGCAGCTTAGGTGATCCCGCAACTAATGAAAAACTGTTTTTT.

The chain has TRBV12-3 or TRBV12-4 and TRBJ2-1, with D tentatively TRBD1 (6 bases). CDR3 size: 15 residues. Trimming shortened V by 6 bases and J by 3 bases, and 15 bases separated the two germline ends. The CDR3 region is CASRSSRGSYNEQFF. The CDR3 DNA reads TGTGCCAGCAGATCCTCCAGGGGAAGCTACAATGAGCAGTTCTTC.

The chain combines TRBV12-3 or TRBV12-4 with TRBJ2-3; TRBD2 agrees at 9 bases. V lost 7 bases, J lost 4 bases, and 6 bases stayed unmatched. The CDR3 sequence is 14 residues long. The CDR3 loop is CASIRAGGPDTQYF. CDR3 nucleotide sequence: TGTGCCAGCATCAGAGCGGGAGGCCCAGATACGCAGTATTTT.

This clonotype came up many times. The rearrangement joins TRBV20-1 to TRBJ2-7; 9 bases are shared with TRBD1. With V trimmed by 0 bases and J by 3 bases, 6 bases remained unmatched. From germline, CDR1 is DFQATT and CDR2 SNEGSKA (reference sequence). The CDR3 contains 15 residues. DNA of the CDR3: TGCAGTGCTAGAGATTGGGGGACAGGGTACTACGAGCAGTACTTC. It is translated as CSARDWGTGYYEQYF.

The chain joins TRBV6-4 to TRBJ2-3; 7 bases map to TRBD1. Germline CDR1 MRHNA, CDR2 SNTAGT. The CDR3 covers 15 residues. With 4 bases clipped from V and 2 bases from J, the junction kept 6 bases outside the gene matches. DNA of the CDR3: TGTGCCAGCAGTGCCACCGGGACAGCCACAGATACGCAGTATTTT. Amino acids: CASSATGTATDTQYF.

V is TRBV30 and J is TRBJ2-2, with a tentative D call TRBD2 (5 bases). Looked up from germline, CDR1 is GTSNPN and CDR2 is SVGIG (reference sequence). V was trimmed by 0 bases and J by 6 bases, leaving 8 bases between them. This CDR3 has 13 amino acids. CDR3 sequence: CAWSVTSPGELFF. CDR3 DNA: TGTGCCTGGAGTGTTACTAGTCCCGGGGAGCTGTTTTTT. The complete variable domain, with remaining parts taken from reference TRBV30 and TRBJ2-2, reads SQTIHQWPATLVQPVGSPLSLECTVEGTSNPNLYWYRQAAGRGLQLLFYSVGIGQISSEVPQNLSASRPQDRQFILSSKKLLLSDSGFYLCAWSVTSPGELFFGEGSRLTVL.

The chain uses TRBV5-1 and TRBJ1-3; maybe TRBD1 (6 bases). Between the trimmed V and J ends, which lost 4 bases and 2 bases, there was a span of 19 bases. Germline CDR1 reads SGHRS; CDR2 reads YFSETQ. CDR3 length: 17 amino acids. CDR3 in DNA: TGCGCCAGCAGCCCCCTAAGGGGGATTGAAGCTGGAAACACCATATATTTT. It is translated as CASSPLRGIEAGNTIYF. Full variable domain (rest looked up from reference TRBV5-1 and TRBJ1-3): KAGVTQTPRYLIKTRGQQVTLSCSPISGHRSVSWYQQTPGQGLQFLFEYFSETQRNKGNFPGRFSGRQFSNSRSEMNVSTLELGDSALYLCASSPLRGIEAGNTIYFGEGSWLTVV.

The chain employs TRBV7-6 and TRBJ2-3; the match to TRBD2 covers 12 bases. This CDR3 spans 16 amino acids. The junction had 4 bases not matched to a gene; V was cut back by 2 bases and J by 4 bases. The germline CDR1 and CDR2 sequences are SGHVS and FNYEAQ. The CDR3 region is CASSLLAGGWADTQYF. Written as DNA, the CDR3 is TGTGCCAGCAGCTTACTAGCGGGAGGGTGGGCAGATACGCAGTATTTT.

As concerns this clonotype: This could be a read error, since a much larger clone is one nucleotide away. The gene calls are TRBV29-1 and TRBJ2-5; tentatively, D is TRBD2 (5 bases). The V gene's germline CDR1 is SQVTM and CDR2 ANQGSEA. CDR3 length: 14 residues. Trimming shortened V by 1 base and J by 9 bases, and 18 bases separated the two germline ends. CDR3 sequence reads: CSVEVERRSGAQYF. For the CDR3, the DNA is TGCAGCGTTGAAGTAGAAAGACGCTCCGGGGCCCAGTACTTC.